This T cell receptor beta chain was recorded in a study of Graves' ophthalmopathy and Graves' hyperthyroidism. Turning to the study itself: Peripheral blood was gathered at the point of initial diagnosis, before any treatment started. Whole-study findings and limits: A roughly 81% specificity and roughly 90% sensitivity were achieved by a 13-signature model that separated ophthalmopathy from stable hyperthyroidism. Most clonotypes expanded in thyroid above 0.001 frequency were present in blood too.

On this clonotype: No antigen is known for it.

Using RNA transcripts, the TCR beta CDR3 regions were amplified. Second-round multiplex PCR followed a first-round RT-PCR using HTBI primers. TCRdb itself ran the multiplex PCR reads through MiXCR, one entry per CDR3 protein. The table has hundreds of thousands of distinct CDR3 sequences, over 40% seen once; the top ten hold 2.5% to 3.5%. The V gene end was trimmed by 0 bases and the J gene end by 7 bases; junction bases not matched to a gene: 7. The germline gives CDR1 GTSNPN, CDR2 SVGIG (reference sequence). The CDR3 runs to 14 residues. Roughly 9 ml of fresh blood yielded the PBMCs by density gradient.

The receptor comes from an adult man with Graves' ophthalmopathy. The sequencing sample was made of peripheral blood. The J gene is TRBJ1-2, the V gene TRBV30; 8 bases align to TRBD1. The CDR3 reads CAWSVHLTGGGYTF. CDR3 nucleotides: TGTGCCTGGAGTGTACACTTAACAGGGGGTGGCTACACCTTC.